This TCR beta chain was retrieved from a study of blood T cell repertoires in COVID-19. The overall study: The analysed material was cDNA or gDNA that came from T cells, B-cell-depleted T cells, or PBMCs.

The V gene's germline CDR1 is SGDLS and CDR2 YYNGEE. This CDR3 has 15 residues. V lost 4 bases to trimming and J lost 6 bases; unmatched junction nucleotides: 4. Per the authors' pipeline: Scientists estimated how many nucleated cells there were by amplifying reference gene primers. Sequenced by immunoSEQ multiplex PCR; TCRdb stores in-frame clones only, minus some. From that table come the V and J calls and clone size; the DNA was used to work out D and trimming. Of fewer than 95,000 clones detected, approximately 75% appear once; the ten largest clones hold approximately 15%. V is TRBV9 and J is TRBJ2-2, with 12 bases matching TRBD2. This clonotype was sampled from a woman aged 80 or over with acute or convalescent COVID-19. Source material: peripheral blood. The CDR3 protein is CASSPGLAGSGELFF. CDR3 bases: TGTGCCAGCAGCCCAGGACTAGCGGGGTCCGGGGAGCTGTTTTTT.